The rows below give T cell receptor beta chains drawn from one sample of a study of T-cell reconstitution after alpha-beta-depleted transplantation in children. A single record per CDR3 protein comes from TCRdb applying MiXCR to the PCR reads. Of about 830,000 distinct CDR3 sequences detected, around 17% appear once; the ten largest clones hold 5%. The source material was PBMCs, mostly from graft donor cells, sampled 360 days after TCRalphabeta/CD19-depleted stem cell transplant. These receptors were collected from a male patient between 5 and 17 years old who had a stem cell transplant for acute lymphoblastic leukemia, so the T cells may come from the graft donor. Both conserved end residues are part of each CDR3. D genes are given only for firm matches. The listing skips clone size in some rows; elsewhere it reads once, few, many or a size class.

cdr3_aa | clone_size | v_call | d_call | j_call
CAISESGRGETQYF | NA | TRBV10-3 | NA | TRBJ2-5
CASSLSGNRGYEQYF | NA | TRBV7-8 | TRBD1 | TRBJ2-7
CASSAGTGDYGYTF | NA | TRBV9 | TRBD1 | TRBJ1-2
CSAPKRETEAFF | NA | TRBV20-1 | NA | TRBJ1-1
CASSDMSSGANVLTF | NA | TRBV6-4 | NA | TRBJ2-6
CASSKGTRSNEQFF | many | TRBV21-1 | NA | TRBJ2-1
CASSPQGGTEAFF | many | TRBV18 | NA | TRBJ1-1
CASSRQIYSYEQYF | NA | TRBV6-1 | NA | TRBJ2-7
CASSSVNLVLGTSGMVGTGELFF | NA | TRBV7-1 | TRBD2 | TRBJ2-2
CASSDSGAGELFF | few | TRBV6-4 | NA | TRBJ2-2
CASSPLLNTGELFF | NA | TRBV19 | NA | TRBJ2-2
CATSDRDSSNQPQHF | many | TRBV24-1 | TRBD1 | TRBJ1-5
CASGRRSAGDTQYF | NA | TRBV27 | NA | TRBJ2-3
CATSQQGPCLHF | NA | TRBV3-1 | NA | TRBJ1-6
CASSPWTGADELTEAFF | few | TRBV14 | TRBD1 | TRBJ1-1
CASSLGTSVLNEQFF | NA | TRBV5-4 | TRBD2 | TRBJ2-1
CASSLADRGRGTQYF | NA | TRBV12-3/TRBV12-4 | TRBD1 | TRBJ2-5
CASKEFGQNIQYF | NA | TRBV2 | NA | TRBJ2-4
CASSASGLAGYNEQFF | NA | TRBV5-1 | TRBD2 | TRBJ2-1
CASSFQRGGETQYF | once | TRBV12-3/TRBV12-4 | TRBD2 | TRBJ2-5
CATSGRRLAGKYNEQFF | few | TRBV24-1 | TRBD2 | TRBJ2-1
CASATPTGFGNEQFF | NA | TRBV27 | NA | TRBJ2-1
CASSLGTGSLQETQYF | few | TRBV7-9 | TRBD1 | TRBJ2-5
CSARDWAGGLSEQFF | many | TRBV20-1 | TRBD2 | TRBJ2-1
CASSFSLVGADTQYF | many | TRBV5-1 | NA | TRBJ2-3
CASKEFTGIQNTEAFF | few | TRBV5-6 | NA | TRBJ1-1
CASSYQRGVGSYEQYF | once | TRBV6-6 | NA | TRBJ2-7
CASSLGQGRTTYEQYF | NA | TRBV5-1 | NA | TRBJ2-7
CASSLVGPGDETQYF | NA | TRBV11-2 | NA | TRBJ2-5
CASSPKISQPGQGGYEQYF | few | TRBV3-1 | TRBD1 | TRBJ2-7
CASSLSGAQETQYF | few | TRBV7-9 | NA | TRBJ2-5
CSARNVGGSYNEQFF | many | TRBV20-1 | NA | TRBJ2-1
CASSAQLTRSTDTQYF | once | TRBV6-1 | NA | TRBJ2-3
CASTLFNEKLFF | few | TRBV12-3/TRBV12-4 | NA | TRBJ1-4
CASAPGTGPYEQYF | NA | TRBV7-6 | TRBD1 | TRBJ2-7
CASSESDEQYF | few | TRBV25-1 | NA | TRBJ2-7
CASSFLVSNEQFF | NA | TRBV7-6 | NA | TRBJ2-1
CASSLVWWGAQDPGELFF | few | TRBV5-1 | NA | TRBJ2-2
CASSFRGPVLKAF | few | TRBV12-3/TRBV12-4 | NA | TRBJ1-2
CASKMPGLGNMNEQFF | few | TRBV12-3/TRBV12-4 | TRBD2 | TRBJ2-1
CASSSRTVTYEQYF | NA | TRBV5-1 | NA | TRBJ2-7
CSASIRGRRTEAFF | NA | TRBV20-1 | TRBD1 | TRBJ1-1
CASSLRVRRSGQGVNQPQHF | many | TRBV12-3/TRBV12-4 | TRBD1 | TRBJ1-5
CASSSSWWGQGQDTQYF | few | TRBV5-1 | TRBD1 | TRBJ2-3